A few counts support the clone carrying this T cell receptor (beta chain). No antigen is known for it. Amplification yielded TCR beta CDR3 regions, with RNA transcripts as the source. With the HTBI primer set, the TCR CDR3 went through a first round of RT-PCR. One entry per CDR3 protein, called by TCRdb with MiXCR from the multiplex PCR reads. The sample records a few hundred thousand distinct CDR3 sequences, about 15% being singletons. This entry comes from a study of T cells in Graves' hyperthyroidism and ophthalmopathy. Findings of the study overall: Ophthalmopathy cases were set apart from stable hyperthyroidism by a 13 V-J model.

Germline CDR1 DFQATT, CDR2 SNEGSKA (reference sequence). The CDR3 is made up of 16 amino acids. With 3 bases clipped from V and 5 bases from J, the junction kept 11 bases outside the gene matches. J is TRBJ1-4 and V is TRBV20-1, with 8 bases fitting TRBD1. Sequences were obtained from blood. The sequence was collected from a woman between 25 and 40 years old with Graves' hyperthyroidism. The CDR3 region is CSARSATGANNEKLFF. Here the CDR3 DNA reads TGCAGTGCTAGGAGCGCGACAGGGGCCAACAATGAAAAACTGTTTTTT.